This entry is about one T cell receptor (beta chain). Its cognate antigen is unknown. Germline V lookup: CDR1 KGHSH, CDR2 LQKENI. The V end was cut by 3 bases, the J end by 1 base, with 15 bases between. The CDR3 is made up of 16 amino acids. The sample comes from a study of CD8 T cells in ankylosing spondylitis. TCRdb ran MiXCR on the 5' RACE reads and lists one entry per CDR3 protein. The data show around 28,000 distinct CDR3 sequences, more than 30% seen once. Overall study results and limits: Past research had described some motif variants in reactive arthritis synovial fluid and blood.

This TCR derives from a male donor with ankylosing spondylitis. Sequenced input: synovial fluid, either unsorted or a sorted T cell fraction (not recorded which). V usage is TRBV18 and J usage is TRBJ1-1; D possibly corresponds to TRBD1 (6 bases). The CDR3 DNA sequence: TGTGCCAGCTCACCGACAGGCCGAAGGTGGAACACTGAAGCTTTCTTT. It yields the protein CASSPTGRRWNTEAFF.